This T cell receptor beta chain was captured by sequencing in a study of response to subunit inactivated influenza vaccine. In regard to this clonotype: The antigen remains undetermined.

Findings of the study overall: Every seasonal influenza vaccination brings in few new T cells, the authors suggested.

Per the germline V gene, CDR1 is MDHEN and CDR2 is SYDVKM. After removal of 2 bases from V and 4 bases from J, the junction contained 4 bases not matched to a gene. The CDR3 covers 15 residues. TCRdb analysed the RT-PCR reads with MiXCR anew, one entry per CDR3 protein. The data contain 650,000 or so distinct CDR3 sequences, about 15% of them seen just once; the ten biggest clones take up approximately 7.6%. The origin of this receptor is a man aged 50-59 years who received an inactivated influenza vaccine. The source was PBMCs from blood, collected 14 days before vaccination. V and J are TRBV28 and TRBJ2-7, with 11 bases lining up with TRBD2. The CDR3 bases are TGTGCCAGCAGTTTAAGTGCTAGCGGGAGGTACGAGCAGTACTTC. As protein: CASSLSASGRYEQYF.